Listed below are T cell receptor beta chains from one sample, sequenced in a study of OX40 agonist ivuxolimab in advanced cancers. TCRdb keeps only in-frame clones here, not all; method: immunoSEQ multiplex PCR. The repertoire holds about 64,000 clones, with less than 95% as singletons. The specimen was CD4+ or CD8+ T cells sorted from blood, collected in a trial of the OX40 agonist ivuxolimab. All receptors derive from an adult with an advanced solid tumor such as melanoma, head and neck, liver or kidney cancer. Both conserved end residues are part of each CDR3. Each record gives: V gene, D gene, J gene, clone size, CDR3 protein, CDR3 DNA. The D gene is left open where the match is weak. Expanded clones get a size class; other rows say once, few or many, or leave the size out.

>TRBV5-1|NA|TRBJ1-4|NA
CASSNGLLGEKLFF
TGCGCCAGCAGCAACGGACTTCTCGGGGAAAAACTGTTTTTT
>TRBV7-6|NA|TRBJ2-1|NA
CASTFEGEQFF
TGTGCCAGCACTTTTGAAGGTGAGCAGTTCTTC
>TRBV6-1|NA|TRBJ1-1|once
CASSEAGGNTEAFF
TGTGCCAGCAGTGAAGCAGGGGGTAACACTGAAGCTTTCTTT
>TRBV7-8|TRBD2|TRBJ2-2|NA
CASSLRFRTSGTGELFF
TGTGCCAGCAGCTTACGGTTCCGGACTAGTGGCACCGGGGAGCTGTTTTTT
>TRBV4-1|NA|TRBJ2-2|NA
CASSQDPGGPTGELFF
TGCGCCAGCAGCCAAGATCCCGGGGGGCCTACCGGGGAGCTGTTTTTT
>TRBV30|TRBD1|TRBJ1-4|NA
CAWSGGGEIEKLFF
TGTGCCTGGAGTGGAGGGGGCGAGATTGAAAAACTGTTTTTT
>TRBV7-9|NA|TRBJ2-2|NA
CASSLRRGPEIGELFF
TGTGCCAGCAGCTTAAGGAGGGGGCCTGAAATCGGGGAGCTGTTTTTT
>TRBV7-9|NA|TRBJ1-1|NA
CVTRGDFNTEAFF
TGTGTCACCCGGGGGGATTTTAACACTGAAGCTTTCTTT
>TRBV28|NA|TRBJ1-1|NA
CASSTHGRLNTEAFF
TGTGCCAGCAGTACCCACGGACGGCTGAACACTGAAGCTTTCTTT
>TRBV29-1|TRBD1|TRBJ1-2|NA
CSVTGGGDGYTF
TGCAGCGTTACAGGGGGCGGCGATGGCTACACCTTC
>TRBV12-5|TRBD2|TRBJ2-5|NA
CASGTRGLAGVRETQYF
TGTGCTAGTGGTACAAGAGGACTAGCGGGAGTTCGGGAGACCCAGTACTTC
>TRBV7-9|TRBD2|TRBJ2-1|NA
CASGPGGRVVYNEQFF
TGTGCCAGCGGACCAGGCGGGAGGGTTGTATACAATGAGCAGTTCTTC
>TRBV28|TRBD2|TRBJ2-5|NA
CASSLAGDRETQYF
TGTGCCAGCAGTTTAGCGGGAGATCGGGAGACCCAGTACTTC
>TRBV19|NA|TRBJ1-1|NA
CASSIDLPSTEAFF
TGTGCCAGTAGTATAGACCTCCCAAGCACTGAAGCTTTCTTT
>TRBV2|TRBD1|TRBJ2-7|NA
CASRPGQELEQYF
TGTGCCAGCAGGCCGGGACAGGAGCTGGAGCAGTACTTC
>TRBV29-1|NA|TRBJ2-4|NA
CSFSDTTGLLNIQYF
TGCAGCTTCTCGGACACGACCGGGCTCCTAAACATTCAGTACTTC
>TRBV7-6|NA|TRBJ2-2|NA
CASSLGGSGGELFF
TGTGCCAGCAGCTTAGGTGGTTCGGGAGGGGAGCTGTTTTTT
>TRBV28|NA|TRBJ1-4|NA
CASSFGVGQGRSVWEKLFF
TGTGCCAGCAGTTTTGGGGTGGGGCAGGGGCGGTCGGTTTGGGAAAAACTGTTTTTT
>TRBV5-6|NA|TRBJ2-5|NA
CASSSVSPREGTQYF
TGTGCCAGCAGCTCCGTTTCACCCCGCGAGGGGACCCAGTACTTC
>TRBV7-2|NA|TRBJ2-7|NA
CASSRTSIYEQYF
TGTGCCAGCAGCCGTACGTCCATCTACGAGCAGTACTTC
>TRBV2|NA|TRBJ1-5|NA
CASSEGQVNQPQHF
TGTGCCAGCAGTGAGGGGCAGGTCAATCAGCCCCAGCATTTT
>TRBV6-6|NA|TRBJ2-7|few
CASSWTTGGSEQYF
TGTGCCAGCAGTTGGACTACTGGGGGGTCCGAGCAGTACTTC
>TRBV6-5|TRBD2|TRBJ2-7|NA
CASSYSIAGGKYEQYF
TGTGCCAGCAGTTACTCGATTGCGGGAGGGAAATACGAGCAGTACTTC
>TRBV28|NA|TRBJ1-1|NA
CASRRLSEAFF
TGTGCCAGCAGGAGGTTGAGTGAAGCTTTCTTT
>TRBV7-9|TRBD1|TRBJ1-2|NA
CASSLGGTGGNYGYTF
TGTGCCAGCAGCTTAGGGGGGACAGGGGGTAACTATGGCTACACCTTC
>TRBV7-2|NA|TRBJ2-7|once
CASSYAGYEQYF
TGTGCCAGCAGCTACGCGGGCTACGAGCAGTACTTC
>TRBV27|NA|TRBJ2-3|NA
CASSFLGGGGSTDTQYF
TGTGCCAGCAGTTTCCTCGGGGGCGGCGGAAGCACAGATACGCAGTATTTT
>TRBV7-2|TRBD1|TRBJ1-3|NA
CATRREGASGNTIYF
TGTGCCACCAGAAGGGAGGGGGCCTCTGGAAACACCATATATTTT
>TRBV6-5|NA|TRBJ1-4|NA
CASSKGGGTEKLFF
TGTGCCAGCAGTAAGGGGGGAGGCACTGAAAAACTGTTTTTT
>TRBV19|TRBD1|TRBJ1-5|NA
CASSIGTGGGQPQHF
TGTGCCAGTAGTATCGGGACAGGGGGGGGTCAGCCCCAGCATTTT
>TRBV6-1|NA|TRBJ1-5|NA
CASSEDGRYSNQPQHF
TGTGCCAGCAGTGAAGATGGACGGTATAGCAATCAGCCCCAGCATTTT
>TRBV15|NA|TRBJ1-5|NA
CATSKGLSYSNQPQHF
TGTGCCACCAGCAAGGGGCTGAGCTATAGCAATCAGCCCCAGCATTTT
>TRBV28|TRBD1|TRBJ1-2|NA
CASSSTGVYGYTF
TGTGCCAGCAGCTCTACAGGGGTCTATGGCTACACCTTC
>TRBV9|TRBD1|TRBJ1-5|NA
CASSVDPHRGQPQHF
TGTGCCAGCAGCGTAGACCCCCACAGGGGGCAGCCCCAGCATTTT
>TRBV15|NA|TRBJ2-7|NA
CATSRETGGYEQYF
TGTGCCACCAGCAGAGAGACAGGAGGGTACGAGCAGTACTTC
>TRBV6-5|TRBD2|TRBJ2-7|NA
CASTVSGSTYEQYF
TGTGCCAGCACCGTTAGCGGGAGTACGTACGAGCAGTACTTC
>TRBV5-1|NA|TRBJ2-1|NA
CASSFGDVTSNNEQFF
TGCGCCAGCAGCTTTGGGGACGTAACGTCGAACAATGAGCAGTTCTTC
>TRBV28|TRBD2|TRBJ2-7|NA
CASSPRLAGVSYEQYF
TGTGCCAGCAGTCCGCGACTAGCGGGAGTCTCCTACGAGCAGTACTTC
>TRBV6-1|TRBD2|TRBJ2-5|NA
CASSEARGGGTYF
TGTGCCAGCAGTGAAGCCCGGGGGGGAGGCACGTACTTC
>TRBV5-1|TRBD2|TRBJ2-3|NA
CASGTRGTDTQYF
TGCGCCAGCGGGACTAGAGGCACAGATACGCAGTATTTT
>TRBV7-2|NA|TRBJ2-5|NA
CASSLGVQETQYF
TGTGCCAGCAGCTTAGGAGTACAAGAGACCCAGTACTTC
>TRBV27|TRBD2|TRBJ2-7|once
CASSPRSAGVSYEQYF
TGTGCCAGCAGTCCGCGGTCAGCGGGAGTTTCTTACGAGCAGTACTTC
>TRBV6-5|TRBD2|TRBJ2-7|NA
CASSYSTLANEQYF
TGTGCCAGCAGTTACTCGACACTAGCGAACGAGCAGTACTTC
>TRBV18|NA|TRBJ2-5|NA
CASSPPVGARETQYF
TGTGCCAGCTCACCACCGGTCGGGGCCCGAGAGACCCAGTACTTC
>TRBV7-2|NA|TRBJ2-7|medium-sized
CASSLAPGHTYEQYF
TGTGCCAGCAGCTTAGCGCCGGGACACACCTACGAGCAGTACTTC
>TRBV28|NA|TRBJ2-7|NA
CASAFQFSEQYF
TGTGCCAGCGCTTTTCAGTTCTCCGAGCAGTACTTC